A single T cell receptor (beta chain) is shown here with its context. Its antigen remains unknown. The data were taken from a study of radiotherapy plus CTLA-4 blockade in lung cancer. General observations from the study: Blood-borne expansion of tumor-derived TCR clones followed radiotherapy plus ipilimumab. Response, reportedly, was best predicted by interferon-beta along with early blood T cell clone dynamics.

Germline-derived CDR1 and CDR2 are SGHAT and FQDESV (reference sequence). This CDR3 has 12 residues. Trimming left V 1 base short and J 4 bases short, with 4 bases between. TCRdb's table, derived via immunoSEQ multiplex PCR, lists solely in-frame clones and lacks some. The sample shows 32,000 or so clones, 75% of them seen only once. This sequence joins TRBV11-1 and TRBJ2-5; no reliable D call. Source: peripheral blood, taken from a patient treated with radiotherapy plus ipilimumab. This clonotype was sampled from a human donor with non-small cell lung cancer that progressed on radiotherapy plus ipilimumab. The CDR3 DNA is TGTGCCAGCAGCTTAGACGGAGAGACCCAGTACTTC. As protein: CASSLDGETQYF. The complete variable domain, with remaining parts taken from reference TRBV11-1 and TRBJ2-5, reads EAEVAQSPRYKITEKSQAVAFWCDPISGHATLYWYRQILGQGPELLVQFQDESVVDDSQLPKDRFSAERLKGVDSTLKIQPAELGDSAMYLCASSLDGETQYFGPGTRLLVL.